The entry that follows covers one T cell receptor beta chain sequence. This entry is derived from a study of T cell responses to AZD1222 COVID-19 vaccine. Study at large: Second doses were pooled across both intervals (about 4 or about 12 weeks).

Clones were sequenced by immunoSEQ multiplex PCR, and TCRdb holds only the in-frame ones, with some missing. The sample lists 85,000 to 130,000 clones, around 91% occurring once. Germline V gives CDR1 MNHEY, CDR2 SMNVEV (reference sequence). The CDR3 runs 13 residues. The V gene lost 5 bases and the J gene lost 2 bases, with 7 bases spanning the gap. Source: peripheral blood, taken on day 0 of AZD1222 vaccination. The receptor was isolated from an adult in good health. The genes are TRBV27 and TRBJ1-3; D remains unclear. The CDR3, as DNA: TGTGCCAGCAGTCTAGGTCCTGGAAACACCATATATTTT. Translating it yields CASSLGPGNTIYF.